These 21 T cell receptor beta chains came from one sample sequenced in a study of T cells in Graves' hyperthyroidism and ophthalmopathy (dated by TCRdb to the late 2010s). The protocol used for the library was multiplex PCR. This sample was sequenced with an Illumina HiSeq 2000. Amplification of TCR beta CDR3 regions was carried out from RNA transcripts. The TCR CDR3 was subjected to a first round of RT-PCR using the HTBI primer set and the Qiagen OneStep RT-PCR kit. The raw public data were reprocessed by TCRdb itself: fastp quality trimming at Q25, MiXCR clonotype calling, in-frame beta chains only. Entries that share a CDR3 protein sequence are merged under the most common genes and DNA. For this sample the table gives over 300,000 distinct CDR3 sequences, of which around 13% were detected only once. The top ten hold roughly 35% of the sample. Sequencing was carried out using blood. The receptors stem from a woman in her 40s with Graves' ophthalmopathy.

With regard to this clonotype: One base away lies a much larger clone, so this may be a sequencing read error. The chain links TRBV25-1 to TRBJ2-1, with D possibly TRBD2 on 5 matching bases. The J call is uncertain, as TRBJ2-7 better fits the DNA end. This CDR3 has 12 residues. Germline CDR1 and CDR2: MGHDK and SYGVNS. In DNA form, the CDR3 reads TGTGCCAGCAGGGGGAGTGGGAATGAGCAGTACTTC. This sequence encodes CASRGSGNEQYF.

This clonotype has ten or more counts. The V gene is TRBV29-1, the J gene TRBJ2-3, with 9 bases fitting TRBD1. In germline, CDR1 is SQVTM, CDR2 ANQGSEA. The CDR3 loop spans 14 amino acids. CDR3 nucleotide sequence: TGCCACGCGAGACAGGGGGGGAGCACAGATACGCAGTATTTT. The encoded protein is CHARQGGSTDTQYF.

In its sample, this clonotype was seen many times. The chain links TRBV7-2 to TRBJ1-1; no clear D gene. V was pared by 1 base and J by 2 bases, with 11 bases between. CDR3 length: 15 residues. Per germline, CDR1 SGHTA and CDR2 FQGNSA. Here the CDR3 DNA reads TGTGCCAGCAGCTTAGACGGCAGGATAAACACTGAAGCTTTCTTT. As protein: CASSLDGRINTEAFF.

The CDR3 nucleotides are TGTGCCAGCAGCTTTGATTTGGCACAGGGACTTTACAATGAGCAGTACTTC. Translating gives CASSFDLAQGLYNEQYF. This sequence joins TRBV11-2 and TRBJ2-1; TRBD1 or TRBD2 may be the D gene (6 bases each). The J call may be faulty, since TRBJ2-7 better matches the DNA end. Germline V CDR1 and CDR2: SGHAT, FQNNGV. The CDR3 is 17 residues long.

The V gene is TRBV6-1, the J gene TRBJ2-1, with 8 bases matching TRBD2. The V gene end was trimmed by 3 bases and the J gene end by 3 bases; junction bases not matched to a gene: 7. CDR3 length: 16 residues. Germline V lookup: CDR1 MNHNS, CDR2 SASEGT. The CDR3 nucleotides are TGTGCCAGCAGTGAGTACACTAGCGGCTACTACAATGAGCAGTTCTTC. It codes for CASSEYTSGYYNEQFF.

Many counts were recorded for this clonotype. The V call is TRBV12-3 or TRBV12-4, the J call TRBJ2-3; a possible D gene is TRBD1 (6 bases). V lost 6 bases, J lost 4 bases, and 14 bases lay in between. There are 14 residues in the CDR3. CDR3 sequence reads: CASRHRELADTQYF. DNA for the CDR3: TGTGCCAGCAGACACAGGGAATTGGCAGATACGCAGTATTTT.

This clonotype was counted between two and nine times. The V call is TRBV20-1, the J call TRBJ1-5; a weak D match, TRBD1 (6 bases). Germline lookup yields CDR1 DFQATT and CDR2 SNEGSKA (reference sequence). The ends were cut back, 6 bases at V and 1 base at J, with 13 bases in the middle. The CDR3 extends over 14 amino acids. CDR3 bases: TGCAGTGCGAAAGGACAGCCCAGCAATCAGCCCCAGCATTTT. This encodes CSAKGQPSNQPQHF.

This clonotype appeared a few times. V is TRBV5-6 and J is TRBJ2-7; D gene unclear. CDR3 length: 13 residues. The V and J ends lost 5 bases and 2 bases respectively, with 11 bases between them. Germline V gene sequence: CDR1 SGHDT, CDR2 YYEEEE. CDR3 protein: CASSYFAPYEQYF. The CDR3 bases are TGTGCCAGCAGTTATTTTGCCCCCTACGAGCAGTACTTC. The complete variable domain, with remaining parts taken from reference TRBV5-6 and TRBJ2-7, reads DAGVTQSPTHLIKTRGQQVTLRCSPKSGHDTVSWYQQALGQGPQFIFQYYEEEERQRGNFPDRFSGHQFPNYSSELNVNALLLGDSALYLCASSYFAPYEQYFGPGTRLTVT.

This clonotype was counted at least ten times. The CDR3 bases are TGTGCCATCAGTGAGACTATAGGGGATACGCAGTATTTT. Translation gives CAISETIGDTQYF. This chain uses TRBV10-3 with TRBJ2-3; D not certain. Trimming shortened V by 2 bases and J by 6 bases, and 9 bases separated the two germline ends. Germline values: CDR1 ENHRY, CDR2 SYGVKD. CDR3 length: 13 amino acids.

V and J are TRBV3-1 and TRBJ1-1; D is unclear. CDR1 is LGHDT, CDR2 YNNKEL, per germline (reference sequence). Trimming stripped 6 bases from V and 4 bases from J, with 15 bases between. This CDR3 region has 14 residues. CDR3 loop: CASSFLMGSTEAFF. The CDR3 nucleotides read TGTGCCAGCAGTTTTCTAATGGGGAGCACTGAAGCTTTCTTT.

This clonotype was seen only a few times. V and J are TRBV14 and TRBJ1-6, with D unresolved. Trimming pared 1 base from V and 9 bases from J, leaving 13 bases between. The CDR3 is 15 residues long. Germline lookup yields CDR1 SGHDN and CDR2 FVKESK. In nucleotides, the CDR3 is TGTGCCAGCAGCCAAGGAACACCAGGTGGTTCACCCCTCCACTTT. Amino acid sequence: CASSQGTPGGSPLHF.

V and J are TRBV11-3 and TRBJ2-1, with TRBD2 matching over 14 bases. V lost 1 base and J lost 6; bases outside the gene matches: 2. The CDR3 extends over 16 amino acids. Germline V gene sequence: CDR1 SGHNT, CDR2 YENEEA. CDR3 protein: CASSLGTSGGFNEQFF. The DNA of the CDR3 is TGTGCCAGCAGCTTAGGGACTAGCGGGGGGTTCAATGAGCAGTTCTTC.

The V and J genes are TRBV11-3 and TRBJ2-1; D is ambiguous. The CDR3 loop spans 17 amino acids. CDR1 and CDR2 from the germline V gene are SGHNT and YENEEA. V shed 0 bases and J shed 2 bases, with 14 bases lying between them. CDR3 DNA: TGTGCCAGCAGCTTAGATCAGAGTGGCAATCCCTACAATGAGCAGTTCTTC. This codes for CASSLDQSGNPYNEQFF.

The CDR3 region is CASSQVRGGGTQYF. For the CDR3, the DNA is TGTGCCAGCAGCCAAGTAAGGGGCGGAGGGACCCAGTACTTC. The chain employs TRBV3-1 and TRBJ2-5; D is tentatively TRBD1 or TRBD2 (5 bases each). The V end lost 1 base, the J end lost 7 bases, and 13 bases lay between the germline ends. This CDR3 contains 14 residues. Germline-derived CDR1 and CDR2 are LGHDT and YNNKEL (reference sequence).

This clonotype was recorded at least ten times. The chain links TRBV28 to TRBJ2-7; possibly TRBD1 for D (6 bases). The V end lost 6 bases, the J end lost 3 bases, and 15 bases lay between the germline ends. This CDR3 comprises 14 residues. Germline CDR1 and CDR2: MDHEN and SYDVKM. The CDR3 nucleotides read TGTGCCAGCAGACCAAACAGGGCTGGCTACGAGCAGTACTTC. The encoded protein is CASRPNRAGYEQYF.

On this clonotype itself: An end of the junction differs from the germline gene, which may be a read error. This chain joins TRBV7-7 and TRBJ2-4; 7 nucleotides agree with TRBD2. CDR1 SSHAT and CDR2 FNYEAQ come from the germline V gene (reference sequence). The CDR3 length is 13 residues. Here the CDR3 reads CASSLKAGNIQYF. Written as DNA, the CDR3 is TGTGCTAGCAGCTTAAAAGCGGGGAACATTCAGTACTTC. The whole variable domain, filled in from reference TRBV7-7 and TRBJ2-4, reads GAGVSQSPRYKVTKRGQDVTLRCDPISSHATLYWYQQALGQGPEFLTYFNYEAQPDKSGLPSDRFSAERPEGSISTLTIQRTEQRDSAMYRCASSLKAGNIQYFGAGTRLSVL.

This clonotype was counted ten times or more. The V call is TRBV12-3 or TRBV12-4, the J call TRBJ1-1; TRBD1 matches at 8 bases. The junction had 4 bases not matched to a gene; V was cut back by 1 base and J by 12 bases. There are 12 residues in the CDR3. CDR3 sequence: CASSLGTGRTFF. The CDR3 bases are TGTGCCAGCAGTTTAGGGACAGGGCGAACTTTCTTT.

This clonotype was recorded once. The CDR3 loop is CAWSRSDGGYTF. The DNA of the CDR3 is TGTGCCTGGTCTAGATCGGACGGTGGCTACACCTTC. The chain combines TRBV30 with TRBJ1-2, with unresolved D. The CDR3 is 12 residues long. Trimming cost V 5 bases and J 7 bases, with 14 bases left between them. CDR1 is GTSNPN, CDR2 SVGIG, per germline (reference sequence).

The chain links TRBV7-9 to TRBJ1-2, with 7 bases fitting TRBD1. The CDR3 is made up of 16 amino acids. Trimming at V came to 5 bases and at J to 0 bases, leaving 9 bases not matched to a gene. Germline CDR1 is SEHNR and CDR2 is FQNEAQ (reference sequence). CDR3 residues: CASSPPVGQANYGYTF. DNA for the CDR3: TGTGCCAGCAGCCCACCTGTAGGACAGGCTAACTATGGCTACACCTTC.

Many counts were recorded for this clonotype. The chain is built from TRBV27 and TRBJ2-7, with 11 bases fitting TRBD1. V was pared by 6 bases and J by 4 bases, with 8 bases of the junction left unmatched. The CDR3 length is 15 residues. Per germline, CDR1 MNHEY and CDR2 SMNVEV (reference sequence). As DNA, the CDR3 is TGTGCCAGCAGGTTTGGGACAGGGGGATTATACGAGCAGTACTTC. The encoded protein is CASRFGTGGLYEQYF.

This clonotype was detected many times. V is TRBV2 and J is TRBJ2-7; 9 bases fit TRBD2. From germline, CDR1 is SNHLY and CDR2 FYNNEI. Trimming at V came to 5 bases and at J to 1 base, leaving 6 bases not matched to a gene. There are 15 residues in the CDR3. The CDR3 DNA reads TGTGCCAGCAGTAAACGTAGCGGGAGTTCCTACGAGCAGTACTTC. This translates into CASSKRSGSSYEQYF.